The present T cell receptor (beta chain) was sequenced within a study of blood T cell repertoires in COVID-19. Study details: Both acute and convalescent COVID-19 samples were obtained from the United States, Italy and Spain.

Some clones are missing from TCRdb's copy, which holds only in-frame ones; the method was immunoSEQ multiplex PCR. The data contain over 140,000 clones, approximately 79% of them singletons. This clone was counted a few times. Adults between roughly 18 and 95 years of age took part from 20 to 25 US areas. CDR3 length equals 16 residues. In germline, CDR1 is MGHDK, CDR2 SYGVNS. The trim removed 3 bases at V and 1 base at J, leaving 4 bases unmatched. The origin of this receptor is a woman aged 50 to 60 who had recovered from COVID-19. The sample taken for sequencing was PBMCs or T cells enriched from blood (not recorded which). This chain connects TRBV25-1 to TRBJ1-3; 9 bases align to TRBD1. The CDR3 is CASSETGGRSGNTIYF. CDR3 nucleotide sequence: TGTGCCAGCAGTGAGACAGGGGGGAGGTCTGGAAACACCATATATTTT.